A single sample gave rise to the 25 T cell receptor beta chains below, sequenced in a study of cytomegalovirus exposure and HLA in healthy donors (TCRdb year 2017). Libraries were built with the immunoSEQ multiplex PCR assay. For the multiplex PCR, a mixture combining 60 forward primers for TCR Vbeta segments and 13 reverse primers for TCR Jbeta segments was used. TCRdb carries this immuneACCESS record with in-frame sequences only. Its versions omit some clonotypes, under half of them owing to an unresolved V gene in the studies checked, with the rest unexplained. The sample table contains approximately 140,000 clones; only one count was recorded for roughly four fifths of them. Approximately 1.9% of the sample is in the top ten clones. Sequencing was carried out using PBMCs. These receptors were obtained from a woman aged 40 to 50 in good health and CMV-seronegative.

This clone was seen a few times. The chain links TRBV2 to TRBJ2-7; 8 nucleotides align to TRBD2. The CDR3 covers 15 residues. The J segment lost 2 bases and the V segment lost 3 bases, leaving 6 bases of the junction unmatched. In germline, CDR1 is SNHLY, CDR2 FYNNEI. CDR3: CASSDGRALTYEQYF. For the CDR3, the DNA is TGTGCCAGCAGTGACGGGAGGGCCCTTACCTACGAGCAGTACTTC.

The chain has TRBV28 and TRBJ2-5; weak D call: TRBD2 (6 bases). CDR1 is MDHEN, CDR2 SYDVKM, per germline. CDR3 length: 15 residues. V was trimmed by 6 bases and J by 1 base, leaving 15 bases between them. CDR3 DNA: TGTGCCAGCAGCTCCCCTAGCGCGGTCCAAGAGACCCAGTACTTC. It specifies CASSSPSAVQETQYF.

The V call is TRBV18, the J call TRBJ2-3, with 8 bases matching TRBD2. The germline gives CDR1 KGHSH, CDR2 LQKENI. V trimming: 1 base; J trimming: 0 bases; junction bases outside the gene matches: 0. This CDR3 contains 15 residues. The CDR3 DNA is TGTGCCAGCTCACCACTAGCGGGAAGCACAGATACGCAGTATTTT. This translates into CASSPLAGSTDTQYF.

A single count supports this clone. The chain combines TRBV7-9 with TRBJ2-2; the match to TRBD1 covers 7 bases. Germline values: CDR1 SEHNR, CDR2 FQNEAQ (reference sequence). J was trimmed by 1 base and V by 4 bases; bases with no gene match: 3. The CDR3 totals 15 residues. The chain's CDR3 is CASSYRGRNTGELFF. CDR3 bases: TGTGCCAGCAGCTACAGGGGACGGAACACCGGGGAGCTGTTTTTT.

The gene calls are TRBV19 and TRBJ2-1; 7 positions match TRBD2. Germline trimming cut 4 bases from V and 4 bases from J; bases unmatched to any gene: 10. This CDR3 is built from 16 residues. In germline, CDR1 is LNHDA, CDR2 SQIVND (reference sequence). The CDR3 DNA reads TGTGCCAGTAGTAGGGTGGCGGGGGAAGTATACAATGAGCAGTTCTTC. It translates to CASSRVAGEVYNEQFF. The full variable domain, in which reference TRBV19 and TRBJ2-1 provide the parts outside the CDR3, is DGGITQSPKYLFRKEGQNVTLSCEQNLNHDAMYWYRQDPGQGLRLIYYSQIVNDFQKGDIAEGYSVSREKKESFPLTVTSAQKNPTAFYLCASSRVAGEVYNEQFFGPGTRLTVL.

This clone was counted a single time. The V gene is TRBV9, the J gene TRBJ2-3; the match to TRBD1 covers 9 bases. The germline V gene encodes CDR1 SGDLS and CDR2 YYNGEE. The length of the CDR3 is 17 residues. V lost 4 bases, J lost 2 bases, and 11 bases stayed unmatched. CDR3 amino acids: CASSYSKTGGITDTQYF. As DNA, the CDR3 is TGTGCCAGCAGCTATTCTAAGACAGGGGGAATCACAGATACGCAGTATTTT.

The V and J genes are TRBV11-1 and TRBJ1-2; 8 bases line up with TRBD1. CDR3 size: 14 residues. Trimming cost V 4 bases and J 6 bases; bases outside gene matches: 7. In germline, CDR1 is SGHAT, CDR2 FQDESV (reference sequence). CDR3 protein: CASSSLDRGDGYTF. The CDR3 DNA reads TGTGCCAGCAGCTCTCTAGACAGGGGAGATGGCTACACCTTC.

CDR3 in amino acids: CASSALDNLNTDTQYF. The CDR3, as DNA: TGTGCCAGTAGTGCCCTTGACAATCTCAACACAGATACGCAGTATTTT. The chain recombines TRBV19 with TRBJ2-3; D remains ambiguous. Trimming took off 5 bases at V and 2 bases at J, with 17 bases between the two ends. The CDR3 is 16 residues long. Germline loops: CDR1 LNHDA, CDR2 SQIVND (reference sequence).

A note on this clone: A read error may account for a junction end that differs from germline. This chain links TRBV7-9 with TRBJ1-4; D unresolved. The CDR3 is 16 residues long. The V gene's germline CDR1 is SEHNR and CDR2 FQNEAQ (reference sequence). The CDR3 reads CSSSLGSLGPNEKLFF. DNA of the CDR3: TGTTCCAGCAGCTTAGGAAGTTTGGGCCCTAATGAAAAACTGTTTTTT.

The chain has TRBV19 and TRBJ1-1, with D uncertain. Germline-derived CDR1 and CDR2 are LNHDA and SQIVND (reference sequence). CDR3 length: 15 residues. The V and J ends lost 5 bases and 0 bases respectively, with 13 bases between them. This CDR3 is CASSPGWEMNTEAFF. As DNA, the CDR3 is TGTGCCAGTAGTCCGGGATGGGAAATGAACACTGAAGCTTTCTTT.

The J gene is TRBJ1-5, the V gene TRBV19; 8 nucleotides line up with TRBD1. CDR3 size: 14 residues. The V segment lost 5 bases and the J segment 3 bases; nucleotides outside the gene matches: 3. Germline V CDR1 and CDR2: LNHDA, SQIVND (reference sequence). CDR3 DNA sequence: TGTGCCAGTAGTCTGGACAGGGTCAATCAGCCCCAGCATTTT. This codes for CASSLDRVNQPQHF.

The chain has TRBV7-2 and TRBJ1-5; possibly TRBD1 for D (5 bases). Germline values: CDR1 SGHTA, CDR2 FQGNSA. This CDR3 is built from 13 residues. V lost 3 bases to trimming and J lost 7 bases, with 10 bases between them. CDR3: CASSLGEGQPQHF. CDR3 nucleotides: TGTGCCAGCAGCTTGGGGGAGGGACAGCCCCAGCATTTT.

CDR3 in amino acids: CASSSRAGQGTNYGYTF. Written as DNA, the CDR3 is TGTGCCAGCAGCTCACGGGCGGGACAGGGGACTAACTATGGCTACACCTTC. The chain carries TRBV7-9 and TRBJ1-2; 10 nucleotides align to TRBD1. Germline assignment: CDR1 SEHNR and CDR2 FQNEAQ (reference sequence). Germline trimming cut 4 bases from V and 0 bases from J; bases unmatched to any gene: 8. CDR3 length: 17 amino acids. The full variable domain, completed using reference TRBV7-9 and TRBJ1-2, is DTGVSQNPRHKITKRGQNVTFRCDPISEHNRLYWYRQTLGQGPEFLTYFQNEAQLEKSRLLSDRFSAERPKGSFSTLEIQRTEQGDSAMYLCASSSRAGQGTNYGYTFGSGTRLTVV.

This clone was seen just once. The chain joins TRBV28 to TRBJ2-5; 7 positions match TRBD2. The CDR3 sequence is 16 residues long. Germline loops: CDR1 MDHEN, CDR2 SYDVKM. Unmatched junction bases numbered 10, after V lost 3 bases and J lost 3 bases. The CDR3 bases are TGTGCCAGCAGTTTTATATTGTGGGAGGGTGAAGAGACCCAGTACTTC. Protein: CASSFILWEGEETQYF.

This clone was observed a handful of times. The junction differs from germline at one of its ends, possibly a read error. The chain carries TRBV5-4 and TRBJ2-7; tentative D call: TRBD2 (6 bases). The CDR3 covers 14 residues. Germline CDR1 SGHNT, CDR2 YYREEE (reference sequence). The CDR3 sequence: CASTLVGYGGEQYF. The CDR3 nucleotides are TGTGCCAGCACCTTGGTTGGTTATGGGGGGGAGCAGTACTTC.

The chain is built from TRBV7-9 and TRBJ1-2; D remains unclear. This CDR3 has 14 residues. Germline CDR1 is SEHNR and CDR2 is FQNEAQ (reference sequence). Trimming shortened V by 4 bases and J by 4 bases, and 13 bases separated the two germline ends. CDR3 loop: CASSSPSEGYGYTF. The CDR3 coding sequence is TGTGCCAGCAGCTCGCCATCCGAGGGCTATGGCTACACCTTC.

The gene calls are TRBV11-2 and TRBJ2-1; 8 nucleotides align to TRBD1. The ends lost 5 bases at V and 0 bases at J; junction bases unmatched: 9. CDR3 length equals 17 residues. CDR1 SGHAT and CDR2 FQNNGV come from the germline V gene. CDR3 in amino acids: CASSHPGGFSSYNEQFF. CDR3 DNA: TGTGCCAGCAGCCACCCAGGGGGCTTTAGCTCCTACAATGAGCAGTTCTTC.

Worth noting for this clone: The junction and the germline gene differ at one end; a read error may be behind it. V and J are TRBV6-5 and TRBJ2-7, with 7 bases fitting TRBD1. Germline V gene data show CDR1 as MNHEY and CDR2 as SVGAGI. The length of the CDR3 is 13 residues. The CDR3 loop reads CASSYSPWDRGVF. Written as DNA, the CDR3 is TGTGCCAGCAGTTACTCACCCTGGGACAGAGGTGTATTC.

The chain joins TRBV4-3 to TRBJ1-2; D is unclear. The CDR3 is 15 residues long. Germline CDR1 is LGHNA and CDR2 is YSLEER. V lost 2 bases and J lost 5, with 15 bases in between. The CDR3 reads CASSQRSVTDYGYTF. The CDR3 DNA follows: TGCGCCAGCAGCCAAAGGAGTGTGACGGATTATGGCTACACCTTC.

CDR3 DNA sequence: TGTGCCAGCAGCTTAGCTTCGGGACTAGGGGTGAATGAGCAGTTCTTC. It encodes CASSLASGLGVNEQFF. The gene calls are TRBV7-8 and TRBJ2-1; TRBD2 matches 8 bases. The V gene's germline CDR1 is SGHVS and CDR2 FQNEAQ. V was pared by 0 bases and J by 7 bases, with 8 bases of the junction left unmatched. This CDR3 spans 16 amino acids.

The chain links TRBV29-1 to TRBJ2-1; TRBD2 aligns across 9 bases. This CDR3 has 15 residues. CDR1 and CDR2 from the germline V gene are SQVTM and ANQGSEA. V shed 6 bases and J 4 bases; nucleotides not matched to a gene: 10. The DNA of the CDR3 is TGCAGCGTCGGGACCCGACTAGCGGATTACAATGAGCAGTTCTTC. Protein product: CSVGTRLADYNEQFF.

The sample holds one count of this clone. This sample also contains other DNA sequences that code for the same CDR3. The chain combines TRBV28 with TRBJ1-3; unclear D gene. This CDR3 region has 15 residues. V was cut by 4 bases and J by 0 bases, with 10 bases left in between. Looked up from germline, CDR1 is MDHEN and CDR2 is SYDVKM. CDR3 region: CASSSLRYSGNTIYF. CDR3 DNA: TGTGCCAGCAGTTCACTTCGGTACTCTGGAAACACCATATATTTT.

The chain links TRBV5-1 to TRBJ1-1; 10 positions agree with TRBD1. Unmatched junction bases numbered 7, after V lost 3 bases and J lost 5 bases. This CDR3 has 15 residues. Germline CDR1 is SGHRS and CDR2 is YFSETQ. CDR3 DNA sequence: TGCGCCAGCAGCTGGACCGGGACAGGGGATACTGAAGCTTTCTTT. Translation gives CASSWTGTGDTEAFF.

This chain connects TRBV18 to TRBJ1-1, with D possibly TRBD1 on 5 matching bases. Trimming shortened V by 6 bases and J by 3 bases, and 20 bases separated the two germline ends. Germline-derived CDR1 and CDR2 are KGHSH and LQKENI. CDR3 length: 16 residues. CDR3 DNA sequence: TGTGCCAGCTCCTCTTCCCATGGGGCAGGCTACACTGAAGCTTTCTTT. Protein: CASSSSHGAGYTEAFF.

As DNA, the CDR3 is TGTGCCAGCAGCCCCCAACAAGGACAGGGGGGACTCTATGGCTACACCTTC. This translates into CASSPQQGQGGLYGYTF. The chain links TRBV5-4 to TRBJ1-2, with 10 bases matching TRBD1. Trimming at V came to 4 bases and at J to 4 bases, leaving 13 bases not matched to a gene. The V gene's germline CDR1 is SGHNT and CDR2 YYREEE (reference sequence). The CDR3 spans 17 residues.